The source of this TCR beta chain is a study of human versus mouse CDR3 diversity and MHC coevolution. The ends were cut back, 0 bases at V and 5 bases at J, with 5 bases in the middle. This CDR3 is built from 13 residues. Germline CDR1 and CDR2: SGHDT and YYEEEE. The table came from immunoSEQ multiplex PCR; TCRdb's copy has only in-frame clones and leaves some out. This sample carries about 83,000 clones, 85% to 95% of them seen once, and the ten largest clones take about 0.14%. The sequence derives from a person aged 30-69 years in good health. The V gene is TRBV5-6, the J gene TRBJ1-4, with TRBD1 as a possible D gene (5 bases). The sequencing input was naive CD4+ T cells from blood. Sample subset: CD45RO-negative CD62L-positive naive CD4 T cells. The CDR3 nucleotides are TGTGCCAGCAGCTTGGGACAGAATGAAAAACTGTTTTTT. This sequence encodes CASSLGQNEKLFF. Filled out from reference TRBV5-6 and TRBJ1-4, the complete variable domain reads DAGVTQSPTHLIKTRGQQVTLRCSPKSGHDTVSWYQQALGQGPQFIFQYYEEEERQRGNFPDRFSGHQFPNYSSELNVNALLLGDSALYLCASSLGQNEKLFFGSGTQLSVL.